This T cell receptor beta chain was identified during a study of PD-1 blockade in classical Hodgkin lymphoma (dated by TCRdb to the early 2020s). Regarding the complete study: The study used CyTOF and TCR beta sequencing to define a peripheral blood immune signature of response to PD-1 blockade in classical Hodgkin lymphoma. Paper-wide results and their limitations: Only a single clinical trial cohort was studied, and what caused the repertoire differences, possibly disease activity or prior therapy, remained undefined. Baseline TCR diversity was reported to be lower in newly diagnosed patients than in healthy donors and to be lower still in relapsed/refractory patients.

The germline V gene encodes CDR1 SGHKS and CDR2 YYEKEE (reference sequence). V and J are truncated by 4 bases and 4 bases respectively, leaving an intervening sequence of 11 bases. The CDR3 contains 13 residues, cysteine and phenylalanine counted. This entry keeps only the CDR3 DNA: 39 bases, framed from base 1. The Qiagen DNeasy kit was used to extract genomic DNA from unsorted PBMCs and from the negatively selected CD4+ and CD8+ fractions. TCR beta CDR3 regions were subjected to amplification by immunoSEQ multiplex PCR with primers that anneal to V and J segments. A synthetic immune receptor repertoire was used to minimize amplification bias, and remaining bias was computationally removed after sequencing. In the paper's pipeline: Repertoire diversity was quantified as the Shannon entropy index using custom Python scripts. Unsorted, CD4+ and CD8+ repertoires were analyzed separately, except in combined analyses where CD4+ and CD8+ sequences were merged in silico. In its TCRdb copy, this immuneACCESS table keeps in-frame sequences only and misses some clones. Where compared with another copy, unresolved V genes explain less than half of these, and the others have no known cause. V and J calls and clone size are copied from that table; D and trimming were computed from the DNA. The sample data list 20,000 to 25,000 clones, and 91% of these were observed just once. More than 0.45% of the sample goes to the ten largest clones.

The time point tag for this specimen amounts to: newly diagnosed, previously untreated cHL patient sample. CD4+ T cells were purified from thawed PBMCs by magnetic negative selection with a Miltenyi CD4+ T cell isolation kit. To serve as a comparison group for the relapsed/refractory trial patients, PBMCs were sequenced from patients with newly diagnosed, previously untreated classical Hodgkin lymphoma. Peripheral blood was collected in 8 mL Vacutainer Cell Preparation Tubes, from which PBMCs were isolated by centrifugation and then cryopreserved. Purified CD4+ and CD8+ fractions were prepared only for cases in which an additional PBMC sample was available. On LS columns in a quadroMACS separator, the magnetically labelled cells were depleted, and the flow-through was collected as the purified fraction. This clone has a single count. Its antigen target is currently unknown. No base-level quality is on record; no much larger clone is a single base apart.

Sequenced: CD4+ T cells from blood. This TCR was recovered from a human donor with classical Hodgkin lymphoma. This chain joins TRBV5-5 to TRBJ1-2; a tentative D match to TRBD1 spans 5 bases. The base sequence is TGTGCCAGCAGCCGAGGGGTGGTCTATGGCTACACCTTC. Translated, it reads CASSRGVVYGYTF.